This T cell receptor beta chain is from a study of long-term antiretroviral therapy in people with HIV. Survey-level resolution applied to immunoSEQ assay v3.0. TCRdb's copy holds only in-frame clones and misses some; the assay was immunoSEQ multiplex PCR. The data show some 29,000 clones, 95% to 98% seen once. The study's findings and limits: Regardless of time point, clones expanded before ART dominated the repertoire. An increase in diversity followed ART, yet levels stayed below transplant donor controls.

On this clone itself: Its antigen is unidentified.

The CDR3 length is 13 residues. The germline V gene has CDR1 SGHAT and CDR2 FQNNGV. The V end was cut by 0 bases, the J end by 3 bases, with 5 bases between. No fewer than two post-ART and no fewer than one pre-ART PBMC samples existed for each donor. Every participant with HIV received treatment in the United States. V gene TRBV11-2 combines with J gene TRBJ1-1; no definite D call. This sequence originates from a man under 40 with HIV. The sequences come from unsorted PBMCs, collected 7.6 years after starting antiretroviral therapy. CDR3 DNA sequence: TGTGCCAGCAGCTTAGATCTGGACACTGAAGCTTTCTTT. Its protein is CASSLDLDTEAFF.